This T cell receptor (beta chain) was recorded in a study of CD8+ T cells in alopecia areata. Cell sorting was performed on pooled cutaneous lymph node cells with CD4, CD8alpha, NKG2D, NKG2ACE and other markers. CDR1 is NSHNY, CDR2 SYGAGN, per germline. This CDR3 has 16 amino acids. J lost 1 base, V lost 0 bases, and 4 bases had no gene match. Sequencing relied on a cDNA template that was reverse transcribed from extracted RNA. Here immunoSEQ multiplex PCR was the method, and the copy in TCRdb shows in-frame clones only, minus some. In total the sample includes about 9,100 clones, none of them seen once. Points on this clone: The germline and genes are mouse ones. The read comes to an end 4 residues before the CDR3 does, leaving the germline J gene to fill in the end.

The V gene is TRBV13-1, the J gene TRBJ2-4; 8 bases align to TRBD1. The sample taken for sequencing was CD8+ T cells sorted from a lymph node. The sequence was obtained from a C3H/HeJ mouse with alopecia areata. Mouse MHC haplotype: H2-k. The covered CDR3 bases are TGTGCCAGCAGTGATGCCCCGGACAGGGGTCAAAAC. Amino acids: CASSDAPDRGQN. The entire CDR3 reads CASSDAPDRGQNTLYF.